The 16 T cell receptor beta chains given below trace back to one sample, sequenced in a study of human T cells and chemical hapten exposure (dated by TCRdb to 2020 to 2023). Library preparation used RACE. Sequenced using a NextSeq 500. TCRdb itself trimmed the public reads at Q25 with fastp, ran MiXCR and retained productive beta chains. Identical CDR3 proteins give one entry, which carries the most common genes and DNA. The sample table records approximately 97,000 distinct CDR3 sequences; roughly an eighth of these occur just once. 2.5% to 4% of the sample is taken by the ten largest. In the paper's terms, the time point label means: patch test 2, 6 weeks after DPC sensitization. The sample's treatment or condition label is to be understood as: therapeutic diphenylcyclopropenone sensitization with weekly scalp DPC. The specimen was whole blood, collected in connection with sensitization to the hapten diphenylcyclopropenone (DPC). The receptors derive from a woman aged 40 to 50 with alopecia areata. Some clones in this sample may be carry-over from other donors' samples.

This clonotype occurred many times. The V and J genes are TRBV28 and TRBJ2-7, with 8 bases identical to TRBD1. V gave up 4 bases and J gave up 6 bases; unmatched junction bases: 17. The CDR3 runs to 17 residues. The V gene's germline CDR1 is MDHEN and CDR2 SYDVKM. The CDR3 DNA follows: TGTGCCAGCAGTTCTCTCACTCCGGGACAGGCCCCTGGCGAGCAGTACTTC. This gives the protein CASSSLTPGQAPGEQYF.

This chain links TRBV2 with TRBJ2-1; TRBD1 might be the D (5 bases). The germline V gene encodes CDR1 SNHLY and CDR2 FYNNEI. This CDR3 region has 16 residues. V lost 6 bases to trimming and J lost 9 bases, with 24 bases between them. CDR3 nucleotides: TGTGCCAGCAGCAACCTCGACAGCGCGAAGGGGCCTGAGCAGTTCTTC. Its protein is CASSNLDSAKGPEQFF.

A note on this clonotype: This may stem from a read error, because a much larger clone lies one nucleotide away. This sequence joins TRBV20-1 and TRBJ1-5, with unresolved D. Germline V gene data show CDR1 as DFQATT and CDR2 as SNEGSKA (reference sequence). The CDR3 totals 12 residues. Here the CDR3 DNA reads TGCACTGCTAGAGATCAAGGACAGCCCCAGCATTTT. Amino acid sequence: CTARDQGQPQHF.

This clonotype was recorded many times. The chain recombines TRBV4-1 with TRBJ2-7, with D perhaps matching TRBD1 (5 bases). This CDR3 region has 18 residues. With 0 bases removed from V and 0 bases from J, the gap between germline ends came to 18 bases. CDR1 is MGHRA, CDR2 YSYEKL, per germline. CDR3 loop: CASSQDGAETVNSYEQYF. The CDR3 region has the DNA TGCGCCAGCAGCCAAGATGGAGCAGAGACAGTAAACTCCTACGAGCAGTACTTC.

The chain uses TRBV20-1 and TRBJ2-5; TRBD2 might be the D (6 bases). Trimming cost V 6 bases and J 4 bases, with 18 bases left between them. This CDR3 has 14 amino acids. Germline assignment: CDR1 DFQATT and CDR2 SNEGSKA (reference sequence). The CDR3: CSAPRGSRRETQYF. The CDR3 nucleotides are TGCAGTGCCCCCCGGGGGTCACGGCGAGAGACCCAGTACTTC.

This clonotype was seen more than once but under ten times. The chain has TRBV6-1 and TRBJ2-5; D is possibly TRBD1 or TRBD2 (6 bases each). Trimming stripped 3 bases from V and 5 bases from J, with 16 bases between. Germline values: CDR1 MNHNS, CDR2 SASEGT. The CDR3 sequence is 15 residues long. The CDR3 protein is CASSDGGGQTETQYF. The CDR3 bases are TGTGCCAGCAGTGACGGGGGAGGACAGACGGAGACCCAGTACTTC.

The chain is built from TRBV12-3 or TRBV12-4 and TRBJ1-6; a weak D match, TRBD1 (5 bases). V lost 6 bases, J lost 5 bases, and 17 bases lay in between. The CDR3 totals 16 residues. DNA for the CDR3: TGTGCCAGCAGAGACAACGGAAGGGGCGATAATTCACCCCTCCACTTT. Its translation is CASRDNGRGDNSPLHF.

The rearrangement links TRBV12-3 or TRBV12-4 to TRBJ1-4; D may be TRBD1 (5 bases). The ends were cut back, 3 bases at V and 8 bases at J, with 13 bases in the middle. CDR3 size: 14 residues. As DNA, the CDR3 is TGTGCCAGCAGTTTCGGGACTTCGACGGAAAAACTGTTTTTT. Residues: CASSFGTSTEKLFF.

This clonotype was found a few times. The rearrangement uses TRBV28 and TRBJ2-1; TRBD2 matches at 10 bases. This CDR3 is 16 amino acids long. Germline V gene lookup returns CDR1 MDHEN and CDR2 SYDVKM. The trim removed 4 bases at V and 4 bases at J, leaving 7 bases unmatched. CDR3: CASSSPSGGVYNEQFF. As DNA, the CDR3 is TGTGCCAGCAGTTCCCCGAGCGGGGGGGTTTACAATGAGCAGTTCTTC.

This clonotype was detected many times. The chain is built from TRBV29-1 and TRBJ2-1; 10 nucleotides agree with TRBD1. The germline gives CDR1 SQVTM, CDR2 ANQGSEA. V lost 7 bases and J lost 9; bases outside the gene matches: 12. The CDR3 runs 14 residues. CDR3 nucleotides: TGCAGCGGCAGACCCGGGACAGGGGAGAGTGAGCAGTTCTTC. Encoded protein: CSGRPGTGESEQFF.

This clonotype has only a few counts. The chain combines TRBV2 with TRBJ1-4; the match to TRBD1 covers 10 bases. The V gene's germline CDR1 is SNHLY and CDR2 FYNNEI. V dropped 6 bases and J dropped 0; count of bases not matched to a gene: 1. The CDR3 spans 15 residues. The CDR3 nucleotides are TGTGCCAGCAGGACAGGGGGCTCAACTAATGAAAAACTGTTTTTT. This sequence encodes CASRTGGSTNEKLFF.

There are many counts of this clonotype. V gene TRBV3-1 combines with J gene TRBJ1-2; D is uncertain. CDR1 and CDR2 from the germline V gene are LGHDT and YNNKEL (reference sequence). V was shortened by 0 bases and J by 11 bases, with 19 bases between the two germline ends. The CDR3 covers 15 residues. The CDR3: CASSQDPDPSAGYTF. The DNA for the CDR3 is TGTGCCAGCAGCCAAGATCCGGATCCCTCTGCCGGATACACCTTC. Full variable domain (missing parts from reference TRBV3-1 and TRBJ1-2): DTAVSQTPKYLVTQMGNDKSIKCEQNLGHDTMYWYKQDSKKFLKIMFSYNNKELIINETVPNRFSPKSPDKAHLNLHINSLELGDSAVYFCASSQDPDPSAGYTFGSGTRLTVV.

Many counts were recorded for this clonotype. The chain combines TRBV20-1 with TRBJ2-5; D may correspond to TRBD1 or TRBD2 (5 bases each). Trimming removed 3 bases from V and 1 base from J, with 15 bases in between. This CDR3 contains 15 residues. The germline gives CDR1 DFQATT, CDR2 SNEGSKA (reference sequence). The CDR3 coding sequence is TGCAGTGCTAGTTCGGGGCAACCATCCCAAGAGACCCAGTACTTC. Encoded protein: CSASSGQPSQETQYF.

This clonotype was detected a few times. V gene TRBV12-3 or TRBV12-4 combines with J gene TRBJ2-3, with TRBD2 identical over 7 bases. There are 16 residues in the CDR3. The trim removed 3 bases at V and 6 bases at J, leaving 12 bases unmatched. The CDR3 DNA sequence: TGTGCCAGCAGTTTCGGGGGGAGGTCGTCGTCGGATACGCAGTATTTT. Amino acid sequence: CASSFGGRSSSDTQYF.

The table lists this clonotype with a few counts. The chain employs TRBV7-9 and TRBJ1-4, with D possibly being TRBD1 (5 bases). CDR1 is SEHNR, CDR2 FQNEAQ, per germline (reference sequence). CDR3 size: 16 residues. V lost 5 bases and J 3 bases, leaving 16 bases between the germline ends. Here the CDR3 DNA reads TGTGCCAGCAGCCCTCGAGGGACGGCTTCTAATGAAAAACTGTTTTTT. Translating it yields CASSPRGTASNEKLFF.

This clonotype was counted ten times or more. V and J are TRBV20-1 and TRBJ2-7; possibly TRBD2 for D (6 bases). The length of the CDR3 is 15 residues. With 0 bases removed from V and 5 bases from J, the gap between germline ends came to 17 bases. CDR1 is DFQATT, CDR2 SNEGSKA, per germline (reference sequence). The CDR3 region has the DNA TGCAGTGCTAGAGATTTTATTGGCGGGGTCAACGAGCAGTACTTC. Translated, it gives CSARDFIGGVNEQYF.